The sequence of this T cell receptor (beta chain) was determined in a study of blood T cell repertoires in COVID-19. At the level of the study: Sites across the United States, Italy and Spain contributed samples from acute and convalescent COVID-19. Sources were T cells, B-cell-depleted T cells, or PBMCs; the material itself was cDNA or gDNA.

There are a few counts of this clone. In the authors' methods: Using reference gene primer amplification, nucleated cell counts were estimated. Profiling relied on immunoSEQ multiplex PCR, and the TCRdb table lists in-frame clones only, not all of them. V and J calls and clone size are as listed in that table; D and trimming were resolved from the DNA. The sample shows 150,000 to 250,000 clones, around 80% of them seen only once. The source is a human donor with acute or convalescent COVID-19. The donor label of this sample is uncertain. Sequenced input: peripheral blood.

The CDR3, as DNA: TGTGCCATCAGTGAGTCCCGGGAGGAAAAACTGTTTTTT. Translation gives CAISESREEKLFF. The chain is built from TRBV10-3 and TRBJ1-4; D unresolved. Germline lookup yields CDR1 ENHRY and CDR2 SYGVKD. The V and J ends lost 0 bases and 8 bases respectively, with 7 bases between them. The CDR3 sequence is 13 residues long.